The sequence of this T cell receptor beta chain was determined in a study of human T cells and chemical hapten exposure. General study findings and limits: Relative to controls, expanded TCRs formed significantly more large CDR3 similarity clusters.

Described time point: patch test 2, 6 weeks after DPC sensitization. Described treatment: therapeutic diphenylcyclopropenone sensitization with weekly scalp DPC. This clonotype was detected many times. Antigen unknown. TCRdb reprocessed the RACE reads with MiXCR, giving one entry per CDR3 protein. The table has over 35,000 distinct CDR3 sequences, 8.5% to 10% seen once. Sequencing was performed on whole blood, taken in connection with sensitization to the hapten diphenylcyclopropenone (DPC). This TCR derives from a woman in her 40s with alopecia areata. Some clones in this sample may be carry-over from other donors' samples.

The DNA for the CDR3 is TGCGCCAGCAGCCCCACGGGAAGCAGGGTTTACGAGCAGTACTTC. Translation: CASSPTGSRVYEQYF. The chain links TRBV5-1 to TRBJ2-7, with D tentatively TRBD1 or TRBD2 (5 bases each). Germline lookup yields CDR1 SGHRS and CDR2 YFSETQ. The CDR3 loop spans 15 amino acids. The ends were cut back, 4 bases at V and 4 bases at J, with 18 bases in the middle.